This entry lists 14 T cell receptor beta chains sequenced from one sample in a study of long-term antiretroviral therapy in people with HIV. Samples were assayed with immunoSEQ v3.0 at survey level. Method: immunoSEQ multiplex PCR; TCRdb's copy keeps in-frame clones and lacks some. Found here are tens of thousands of clones, 80% to 90% of them singletons; the top ten hold approximately 3.2%. Sequenced here: unsorted PBMCs, sampled 0.8 years after starting antiretroviral therapy. Every receptor here comes from a woman aged 18-29 years with HIV.

The chain uses TRBV4-2 and TRBJ2-7; unclear D gene. The CDR3 has 17 amino acids. Trimming removed 0 bases from V and 3 bases from J, with 18 bases in between. Germline V lookup: CDR1 LGHNA, CDR2 YNFKEQ. This CDR3 reads CASSQDPAGPIFYEQYF. The CDR3 coding sequence is TGTGCCAGCAGCCAAGATCCGGCAGGACCCATATTCTACGAGCAGTACTTC.

This clone was picked up a small number of times. V gene TRBV7-3 combines with J gene TRBJ2-2; the D is unclear. V lost 0 bases to trimming and J lost 7 bases, with 0 bases between them. CDR1 and CDR2 from the germline V gene are SGHTA and FQGTGA. This CDR3 has 11 residues. The CDR3 DNA reads as TGTGCCAGCAGCTTAACCGGGGAGCTGTTTTTT. Translation: CASSLTGELFF. The full variable domain, completed using reference TRBV7-3 and TRBJ2-2, is GAGVSQTPSNKVTEKGKYVELRCDPISGHTALYWYRQSLGQGPEFLIYFQGTGAADDSGLPNDRFFAVRPEGSVSTLKIQRTERGDSAVYLCASSLTGELFFGEGSRLTVL.

The chain employs TRBV6-5 and TRBJ1-2; the match to TRBD1 covers 8 bases. Germline CDR1 reads MNHEY; CDR2 reads SVGAGI. The CDR3 length is 14 residues. V gave up 2 bases and J gave up 7 bases; unmatched junction bases: 6. CDR3 sequence reads: CASSYDYDRGGYTF. CDR3 DNA sequence: TGTGCCAGCAGTTACGACTACGACAGGGGTGGCTACACCTTC.

The gene calls are TRBV7-9 and TRBJ1-4, with 7 bases lining up with TRBD1. Germline-derived CDR1 and CDR2 are SEHNR and FQNEAQ (reference sequence). The CDR3 is made up of 16 amino acids. With 2 bases clipped from V and 0 bases from J, the junction kept 3 bases outside the gene matches. The CDR3 DNA follows: TGTGCCAGCAGCTTATTGGGACAGTCAACTAATGAAAAACTGTTTTTT. This codes for CASSLLGQSTNEKLFF.

The rearrangement links TRBV11-3 to TRBJ2-3, with TRBD2 matching 12 bases. The germline V gene has CDR1 SGHNT and CDR2 YENEEA. There are 14 residues in the CDR3. The ends lost 5 bases at V and 8 bases at J; junction bases unmatched: 5. CDR3 in amino acids: CASSLTSGRGTQYF. The CDR3, as DNA: TGTGCCAGCAGCCTGACTAGCGGGAGAGGTACGCAGTATTTT.

This clone has only one observation. The V and J genes are TRBV7-9 and TRBJ1-2, with 7 bases aligning to TRBD1. With 2 bases clipped from V and 4 bases from J, the junction kept 10 bases outside the gene matches. The CDR3 has 16 amino acids. From germline, CDR1 is SEHNR and CDR2 FQNEAQ (reference sequence). CDR3: CASSLQGDRVTYGYTF. The CDR3 nucleotides are TGTGCCAGCAGCTTACAGGGCGACAGGGTTACCTATGGCTACACCTTC.

This chain connects TRBV5-6 to TRBJ1-1; D is perhaps TRBD1 (6 bases). V was cut by 5 bases and J by 1 base, with 15 bases left in between. Germline V gene lookup returns CDR1 SGHDT and CDR2 YYEEEE. This CDR3 is 15 amino acids long. The CDR3 region has the DNA TGTGCCAGCAGTTTACTCGACAGGACGAACACTGAAGCTTTCTTT. Translated: CASSLLDRTNTEAFF.

This chain joins TRBV11-2 and TRBJ2-3, with no clear D. V was pared by 4 bases and J by 6 bases, with 23 bases between. CDR3 length equals 17 residues. CDR1 and CDR2 from the germline V gene are SGHAT and FQNNGV. As DNA, the CDR3 is TGTGCCAGCAGCTCCTTAAGCGTACGAGAGCCCCTGGATACGCAGTATTTT. Protein product: CASSSLSVREPLDTQYF.

The rearrangement links TRBV15 to TRBJ2-7; 9 nucleotides align to TRBD1. V lost 3 bases, J lost 3 bases, and 9 bases stayed unmatched. Germline lookup yields CDR1 LNHNV and CDR2 YYDKDF (reference sequence). The CDR3 totals 16 residues. CDR3 in amino acids: CATSSDDRGLIYEQYF. CDR3 bases: TGTGCCACCAGCAGCGATGACAGGGGGTTGATCTACGAGCAGTACTTC.

V and J are TRBV10-3 and TRBJ2-7, with TRBD1 identical over 7 bases. Germline CDR1 reads ENHRY; CDR2 reads SYGVKD. The CDR3 length is 14 residues. The V and J ends lost 4 bases and 2 bases, in that order; junction bases with no gene match: 5. The CDR3 sequence is CAISVDRAAYEQYF. CDR3 bases: TGTGCCATCAGTGTAGACAGGGCGGCCTACGAGCAGTACTTC.

This clone has a single count. The chain has TRBV18 and TRBJ2-7; TRBD1 might be the D (6 bases). The V and J ends lost 5 bases and 0 bases respectively, with 17 bases between them. The CDR3 totals 16 residues. Germline assignment: CDR1 KGHSH and CDR2 LQKENI. Written as DNA, the CDR3 is TGTGCCAGCTCAAGGTCCAGGGGAAGGAGCTCCTACGAGCAGTACTTC. Residues: CASSRSRGRSSYEQYF.

This chain joins TRBV6-5 and TRBJ2-2, with D uncertain. Germline CDR1 and CDR2: MNHEY and SVGAGI. The CDR3 loop spans 15 amino acids. Trimming stripped 1 base from V and 0 bases from J, with 6 bases between. The CDR3 nucleotides read TGTGCCAGCAGTTACTTCGGTTCGAACACCGGGGAGCTGTTTTTT. It encodes CASSYFGSNTGELFF.

This clone was picked up one time. The genes are TRBV4-3 and TRBJ2-1; D gene ambiguous. The CDR3 has 14 residues. Deletions cut 0 bases from V and 5 bases from J, with 8 bases between. CDR1 and CDR2 (germline): LGHNA, YSLEER. DNA of the CDR3: TGCGCCAGCAGCCAAGATGACCGAGACAATGAGCAGTTCTTC. Translation gives CASSQDDRDNEQFF.

The gene calls are TRBV10-3 and TRBJ1-3; the D gene is possibly TRBD1 (5 bases). CDR1 and CDR2 (germline): ENHRY, SYGVKD. The CDR3 loop spans 17 amino acids. Trimming pared 3 bases from V and 0 bases from J, leaving 15 bases between. For the CDR3, the DNA is TGTGCCATCAGTGACCCCGGGGCCCTGAACTCTGGAAACACCATATATTTT. This gives the protein CAISDPGALNSGNTIYF.